The entry that follows covers one T cell receptor beta chain sequence. Its antigen is unidentified. The CDR3 is made up of 13 amino acids. Germline V gives CDR1 MDHEN, CDR2 SYDVKM. V lost 6 bases and J lost 4, with 13 bases in between. The data were produced by immunoSEQ multiplex PCR, yet TCRdb's version contains in-frame clones alone and is incomplete. In the table there are approximately 76,000 clones, roughly nine tenths of which are singletons. The data originate from a study of a mutant IDH1 vaccine in newly diagnosed glioma. Overall study: Initiation of the vaccine course occurred 4-6 weeks after radiotherapy alone, or alongside temozolomide cycles. Sex distribution of treated patients was roughly 62% male and roughly 40% female; mean age was around 40 years.

General study points: The vaccine induced immune responses, and these occurred in about 95% of patients.

Time point noted: week 5, during vaccination. Topical imiquimod was applied with each vaccine dose, which held 300 ug of mutant IDH1 20-mer peptide. The sequence derives from a woman between 45 and 65 years old with glioma. The sample was PBMCs, taken from a glioma patient whose treatment included an IDH1 peptide vaccine. The chain has TRBV28 and TRBJ2-7; no reliable D call. CDR3 DNA sequence: TGTGCCAGCAGCTACCCAGGAGATTACGAGCAGTACTTC. As protein: CASSYPGDYEQYF.